A single sample is the source of the 8 T cell receptor beta chains below, sequenced in a study of cytomegalovirus exposure and HLA in healthy donors. PCR employed 60 Vbeta and 13 Jbeta primers. Sequencing was performed with immunoSEQ multiplex PCR; in TCRdb, only in-frame clones are kept and a portion is missing. The table records approximately 100,000 clones, 82% of them present only once. The sequencing sample was made of PBMCs. The receptor set was obtained from a man aged 50 to 60 in good health and CMV-seronegative.

The CDR3 DNA is TGTGCCAGCAGCTTGTATGGGACAGGGTGGGCCAACGTCCTGACTTTC. Translation: CASSLYGTGWANVLTF. The chain joins TRBV5-6 to TRBJ2-6; 9 bases map to TRBD1. From germline, CDR1 is SGHDT and CDR2 YYEEEE. Trimming cost V 1 base and J 5 bases; bases outside gene matches: 4. This CDR3 has 16 amino acids. The entire variable domain, with the rest obtained from reference TRBV5-6 and TRBJ2-6, is as follows: DAGVTQSPTHLIKTRGQQVTLRCSPKSGHDTVSWYQQALGQGPQFIFQYYEEEERQRGNFPDRFSGHQFPNYSSELNVNALLLGDSALYLCASSLYGTGWANVLTFGAGSRLTVL.

This chain links TRBV2 with TRBJ2-2; tentatively, D is TRBD2 (5 bases). Germline assignment: CDR1 SNHLY and CDR2 FYNNEI. The CDR3 length is 13 residues. The V end lost 8 bases, the J end lost 6 bases, and 13 bases lay between the germline ends. CDR3 loop: CASRAARAGELFF. The CDR3 DNA follows: TGTGCCAGCCGGGCGGCGCGGGCCGGGGAGCTGTTTTTT. Combining the CDR3 with reference TRBV2 and TRBJ2-2 gives the whole variable domain EPEVTQTPSHQVTQMGQEVILRCVPISNHLYFYWYRQILGQKVEFLVSFYNNEISEKSEIFDDQFSVERPDGSNFTLKIRSTKLEDSAMYFCASRAARAGELFFGEGSRLTVL.

V gene TRBV5-6 combines with J gene TRBJ1-2, with 7 bases aligning to TRBD1. Germline V gene lookup returns CDR1 SGHDT and CDR2 YYEEEE. The J segment lost 2 bases and the V segment lost 4 bases, leaving 11 bases of the junction unmatched. The CDR3 has 16 residues. CDR3: CASSPRETGLNYGYTF. CDR3 bases: TGTGCCAGCAGCCCCCGCGAGACAGGGTTGAACTATGGCTACACCTTC.

The genes are TRBV27 and TRBJ2-7; 10 bases align to TRBD1. Trimming removed 5 bases from V and 5 bases from J; junction bases left unmatched: 12. CDR1 and CDR2 (germline): MNHEY, SMNVEV (reference sequence). This CDR3 has 16 residues. The chain's CDR3 is CASSARAGQGINEQYF. In DNA, the CDR3 is TGTGCCAGCAGTGCCCGGGCGGGACAGGGGATTAACGAGCAGTACTTC.

CDR3 coding DNA: TGTGCCAGCAGTGACTCCCCAGCAGGGTGGGCTGAAGCTTTCTTT. Translation: CASSDSPAGWAEAFF. J is TRBJ1-1 and V is TRBV6-4; D is perhaps TRBD1 (5 bases). Trimming took 0 bases from V and 6 from J, leaving 14 bases between them. This CDR3 is 15 amino acids long. Germline V gives CDR1 MRHNA, CDR2 SNTAGT.

The V call is TRBV6-1, the J call TRBJ2-7, with 7 bases fitting TRBD1. This CDR3 comprises 15 residues. CDR1 is MNHNS and CDR2 is SASEGT in the germline V gene. The CDR3 loop reads CASRAGTDGSCEQYV. CDR3 nucleotides: TGTGCCAGCAGAGCCGGGACAGACGGTTCCTGCGAGCAGTACGTC.

This clone was seen once. This chain links TRBV6-1 with TRBJ1-2, with D possibly TRBD1 on 5 matching bases. From germline, CDR1 is MNHNS and CDR2 SASEGT. The CDR3 extends over 14 amino acids. Trimming removed 3 bases at V and 4 bases at J, with 12 bases between. As DNA, the CDR3 is TGTGCCAGCAGTGACCTGATCGGGGGCTATGGCTACACCTTC. Translated, it gives CASSDLIGGYGYTF.

The V call is TRBV30, the J call TRBJ1-3; D ambiguous. Germline V gene lookup returns CDR1 GTSNPN and CDR2 SVGIG (reference sequence). V lost 1 base, J lost 4 bases, and 8 bases lay in between. The CDR3 contains 13 residues. CDR3 DNA sequence: TGTGCCTGGAGTGCAGGTTTCGGAAACACCATATATTTT. Amino acid sequence: CAWSAGFGNTIYF.